This section outlines one T cell receptor beta chain sequence together with its context. Its matching antigen is unknown. Then a second PCR, running roughly 7 to 11 cycles, was carried out with a sample-barcoded 5' primer and a J-beta primer mix. Via MiXCR, TCRdb re-called the 5' RACE reads, giving one row per CDR3 protein. The sample shows about 1.6 million distinct CDR3 sequences, about 31% of them seen only once. Every donor gave 7.5 to 10 milliliters of peripheral blood. The authors isolated at least 6 million PBMCs per sample. The germline V gene encodes CDR1 SGHTA and CDR2 FQGNSA. The ends were cut back, 4 bases at V and 8 bases at J, with 12 bases in the middle. The CDR3 has 14 amino acids. These data are taken from a study of blood T cells in healthy people across ages. Study-wide findings and caveats: Both higher diversity and more naive CD4+ cells marked long-lived donors when set against aged donors.

The specimen sequenced was blood. The genes are TRBV7-2 and TRBJ1-6; a possible D gene is TRBD1 (6 bases). This clonotype originated in a woman aged 25 to 45 in good health. CDR3 bases: TGTGCCAGCAGCTCGGAACAGGGTCATTCACCCCTCCACTTT. This encodes CASSSEQGHSPLHF. Full variable domain (rest looked up from reference TRBV7-2 and TRBJ1-6): GAGVSQSPSNKVTEKGKDVELRCDPISGHTALYWYRQSLGQGLEFLIYFQGNSAPDKSGLPSDRFSAERTGGSVSTLTIQRTQQEDSAVYLCASSSEQGHSPLHFGNGTRLTVT.